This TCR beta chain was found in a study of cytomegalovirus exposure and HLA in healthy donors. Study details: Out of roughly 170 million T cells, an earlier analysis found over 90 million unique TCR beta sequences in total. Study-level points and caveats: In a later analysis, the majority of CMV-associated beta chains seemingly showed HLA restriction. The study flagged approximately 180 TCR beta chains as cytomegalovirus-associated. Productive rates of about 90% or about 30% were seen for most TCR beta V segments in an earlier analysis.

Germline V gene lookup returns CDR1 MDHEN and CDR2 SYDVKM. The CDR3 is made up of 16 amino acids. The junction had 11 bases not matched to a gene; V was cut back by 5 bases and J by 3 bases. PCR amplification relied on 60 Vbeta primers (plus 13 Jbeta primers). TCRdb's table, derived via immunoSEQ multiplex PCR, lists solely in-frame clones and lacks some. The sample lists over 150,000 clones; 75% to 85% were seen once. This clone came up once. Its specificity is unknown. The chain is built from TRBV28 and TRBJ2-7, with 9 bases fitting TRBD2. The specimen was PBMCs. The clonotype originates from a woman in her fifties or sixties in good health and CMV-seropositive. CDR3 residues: CASSPGGSGRFYEQYF. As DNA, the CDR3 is TGTGCCAGCAGTCCAGGGGGGAGCGGGAGGTTCTACGAGCAGTACTTC.